Each of the 19 T cell receptor beta chains below was sequenced from the same sample in a study of shared clonotypes between healthy human individuals. Produced via immunoSEQ multiplex PCR; TCRdb's table is partial and in-frame only. The data contain around 2.1 million clones, 90% to 97% of them singletons. The sequenced sample consisted of naive CD4+ T cells sorted from blood. Specified subset: CD45RA+ positively selected. The receptor source for this set is a man aged 18 to 30 in good health.

The rearrangement links TRBV4-1 to TRBJ2-2, with a possible D match to TRBD1 (5 bases). The CDR3 runs to 16 residues. The V gene's germline CDR1 is MGHRA and CDR2 YSYEKL. The V end was cut by 5 bases, the J end by 0 bases, with 13 bases between. CDR3 in amino acids: CASSTSGAANTGELFF. CDR3 coding DNA: TGCGCCAGCAGCACATCTGGGGCGGCGAACACCGGGGAGCTGTTTTTT.

The V gene is TRBV5-5, the J gene TRBJ2-7, with D perhaps given as TRBD1 or TRBD2 (5 bases each). The V end lost 2 bases, the J end lost 3 bases, and 12 bases lay between the germline ends. Germline V gene sequence: CDR1 SGHKS, CDR2 YYEKEE (reference sequence). The CDR3 is made up of 14 amino acids. CDR3 loop: CASSFRDHNYEQYF. CDR3 nucleotides: TGTGCCAGCAGCTTCAGGGACCACAACTACGAGCAGTACTTC.

The V and J genes are TRBV18 and TRBJ2-3; D unclear. This CDR3 is built from 14 residues. CDR1 and CDR2 from the germline V gene are KGHSH and LQKENI. Trimming cost V 2 bases and J 5 bases, with 11 bases left between them. The CDR3, as DNA: TGTGCCAGCTCACCAGCCGACCCTCGAGATACGCAGTATTTT. Translated: CASSPADPRDTQYF.

The gene calls are TRBV23-1 and TRBJ1-5, with TRBD1 matching over 7 bases. TRBV23-1 counts as an open reading frame of uncertain function. Trimming took 9 bases from V and 5 from J; bases not matched to a gene: 13. The CDR3 totals 15 residues. CDR3 nucleotides: TGCGCCAGTCTACGACAGGGAAGAAGAGATCAGCCCCAGCATTTT. It translates to CASLRQGRRDQPQHF.

This sequence joins TRBV2 and TRBJ1-2, with D possibly being TRBD1 (6 bases). CDR1 is SNHLY and CDR2 is FYNNEI in the germline V gene. The CDR3 has 15 residues. The germline V and J ends were trimmed by 6 bases and 5 bases, with 19 bases remaining between them. CDR3 sequence: CASSSPGQGGYGYTF. The CDR3 DNA follows: TGTGCCAGCAGCTCTCCGGGACAAGGGGGGTATGGCTACACCTTC.

With regard to this clone: Additional DNA sequences in this sample encode the identical CDR3. This chain joins TRBV7-2 and TRBJ1-6, with 8 nucleotides matching TRBD1. V gave up 3 bases and J gave up 5 bases; unmatched junction bases: 3. This CDR3 region has 15 residues. Per germline, CDR1 SGHTA and CDR2 FQGNSA. The CDR3 protein is CASSFTGGNNSPLHF. CDR3 sequence (DNA): TGTGCCAGCAGCTTCACAGGGGGAAATAATTCACCCCTCCACTTT. Together with reference TRBV7-2 and TRBJ1-6, the CDR3 gives the full variable domain: GAGVSQSPSNKVTEKGKDVELRCDPISGHTALYWYRQSLGQGLEFLIYFQGNSAPDKSGLPSDRFSAERTGGSVSTLTIQRTQQEDSAVYLCASSFTGGNNSPLHFGNGTRLTVT.

The J gene is TRBJ2-1, the V gene TRBV27; 14 bases fit TRBD2. This CDR3 is 16 amino acids long. V lost 3 bases, J lost 8 bases, and 6 bases stayed unmatched. Germline CDR1 MNHEY, CDR2 SMNVEV (reference sequence). The CDR3, as DNA: TGTGCCAGCAGTTTGGGAGGGACTAGCGGGAGCTATGAGCAGTTCTTC. This sequence encodes CASSLGGTSGSYEQFF.

The rearrangement joins TRBV11-3 to TRBJ2-5; D call uncertain. Per germline, CDR1 SGHNT and CDR2 YENEEA. This CDR3 comprises 12 residues. Between the trimmed V and J ends, which lost 4 bases and 0 bases, there was a span of 3 bases. The CDR3 DNA reads TGTGCCAGCAGCTCGGACCAAGAGACCCAGTACTTC. Amino acids: CASSSDQETQYF.

This chain connects TRBV30 to TRBJ1-2; 11 positions agree with TRBD1. CDR1 GTSNPN and CDR2 SVGIG come from the germline V gene (reference sequence). Trimming at V came to 4 bases and at J to 1 base, leaving 8 bases not matched to a gene. There are 16 residues in the CDR3. The CDR3 protein is CAWTRTGGFRNYGYTF. The CDR3, as DNA: TGTGCCTGGACCAGGACAGGGGGCTTTCGTAACTATGGCTACACCTTC.

This chain links TRBV7-8 with TRBJ1-5; 8 bases align to TRBD1. The CDR3 is made up of 14 amino acids. Germline-derived CDR1 and CDR2 are SGHVS and FQNEAQ. The ends lost 5 bases at V and 5 bases at J; junction bases unmatched: 5. CDR3 DNA: TGTGCCAGCAGCCCGGACAGGGCCTATCAGCCCCAGCATTTT. This encodes CASSPDRAYQPQHF.

This chain uses TRBV28 with TRBJ2-5; 8 bases agree with TRBD1. The CDR3 has 15 amino acids. V dropped 6 bases and J dropped 0; count of bases not matched to a gene: 6. Germline CDR1 MDHEN, CDR2 SYDVKM. CDR3 sequence: CASSLLDRDQETQYF. The CDR3 DNA is TGTGCCAGCAGCCTACTGGACAGGGACCAAGAGACCCAGTACTTC.

This clone has a single count. V is TRBV5-1 and J is TRBJ2-7; D unresolved. Trimming shortened V by 0 bases and J by 5 bases, and 15 bases separated the two germline ends. The germline CDR1 and CDR2 sequences are SGHRS and YFSETQ. CDR3 length: 15 residues. The CDR3 nucleotides read TGCGCCAGCAGCTTGGGGCCCGAGACCCCCCACGAGCAGTACTTC. Protein sequence: CASSLGPETPHEQYF. Drawing the rest from reference TRBV5-1 and TRBJ2-7, the complete variable domain is KAGVTQTPRYLIKTRGQQVTLSCSPISGHRSVSWYQQTPGQGLQFLFEYFSETQRNKGNFPGRFSGRQFSNSRSEMNVSTLELGDSALYLCASSLGPETPHEQYFGPGTRLTVT.

The chain links TRBV27 to TRBJ1-6, with D perhaps TRBD1 (6 bases). Germline values: CDR1 MNHEY, CDR2 SMNVEV (reference sequence). The CDR3 runs to 13 residues. Deletions cut 6 bases from V and 10 bases from J, with 13 bases between. The CDR3 bases are TGTGCCAGCAGGGCGAGGGGGGAATCACCCCTCCACTTT. It codes for CASRARGESPLHF.

The rearrangement uses TRBV5-6 and TRBJ1-2, with a possible D match to TRBD1 (5 bases). The V end lost 4 bases, the J end lost 4 bases, and 14 bases lay between the germline ends. The CDR3 is 14 amino acids. CDR1 and CDR2 from the germline V gene are SGHDT and YYEEEE. The CDR3 nucleotides read TGTGCCAGCAGCCGTAGAGGGGCAGGCTATGGCTACACCTTC. The encoded protein is CASSRRGAGYGYTF.

As to this clone: The sample has other DNA sequences that encode this CDR3 too. The CDR3 protein is CASSPGTGNQPQHF. The CDR3 DNA reads TGTGCCAGCAGTCCTGGGACAGGAAATCAGCCCCAGCATTTT. This chain joins TRBV28 and TRBJ1-5; 8 nucleotides align to TRBD1. J gave up 4 bases and V 5 bases, and 4 bases lay outside the gene matches. Germline lookup yields CDR1 MDHEN and CDR2 SYDVKM. CDR3 length: 14 amino acids. The variable domain in full, with the rest retrieved from reference TRBV28 and TRBJ1-5, is DVKVTQSSRYLVKRTGEKVFLECVQDMDHENMFWYRQDPGLGLRLIYFSYDVKMKEKGDIPEGYSVSREKKERFSLILESASTNQTSMYLCASSPGTGNQPQHFGDGTRLSIL.

Details on this clone: The sample holds other DNA sequences that translate to the same CDR3. The V call is TRBV6-5, the J call TRBJ2-5; the D call may be TRBD1 or TRBD2 (5 bases each). CDR1 and CDR2 (germline): MNHEY, SVGAGI. Trimming removed 7 bases at V and 4 bases at J, with 7 bases between. This CDR3 has 11 residues. This CDR3 reads CASTRGETQYF. As DNA, the CDR3 is TGTGCCAGCACGAGGGGAGAGACCCAGTACTTC.

The chain carries TRBV6-1 and TRBJ1-6, with D unclear. This CDR3 has 15 residues. V was cut by 8 bases and J by 6 bases, with 17 bases left in between. From germline, CDR1 is MNHNS and CDR2 SASEGT. The DNA of the CDR3 is TGTGCCAGCGGGATGAGAAGTTTGGGTAATTCACCCCTCCACTTT. This sequence encodes CASGMRSLGNSPLHF.

V and J are TRBV27 and TRBJ2-7; the D gene could be TRBD1 or TRBD2 (5 bases each). The CDR3 is made up of 16 amino acids. V was trimmed by 2 bases and J by 1 base, leaving 15 bases between them. Germline CDR1 is MNHEY and CDR2 is SMNVEV (reference sequence). CDR3 region: CASSLRVGTVSYEQYF. The CDR3 coding sequence is TGTGCCAGCAGTTTAAGAGTTGGGACGGTTTCCTACGAGCAGTACTTC.

The rearrangement links TRBV9 to TRBJ2-3; 10 bases are a match to TRBD2. This CDR3 is built from 16 residues. CDR1 SGDLS and CDR2 YYNGEE come from the germline V gene. Losses at the gene ends were 3 bases for V and 0 bases for J; bases not matched to a gene: 4. The CDR3 DNA follows: TGTGCCAGCAGCGCCACTAGCGGGATTAGCACAGATACGCAGTATTTT. Its translation: CASSATSGISTDTQYF.